Shown below are 25 T cell receptor beta chains from a single sample sequenced in a study of OX40 agonist ivuxolimab in advanced cancers. The method was immunoSEQ multiplex PCR; TCRdb's version includes in-frame clones alone and lacks a portion of them. The sample has 85,000 to 100,000 clones, roughly 95% seen once. The source material was CD4+ or CD8+ T cells sorted from blood, sampled in a trial of the OX40 agonist ivuxolimab. These TCRs come from an adult with an advanced solid tumor such as melanoma, head and neck, liver or kidney cancer.

The rearrangement joins TRBV11-2 to TRBJ1-1; maybe TRBD1 (5 bases). The CDR3 has 15 residues. Germline V lookup: CDR1 SGHAT, CDR2 FQNNGV. V lost 2 bases and J 5 bases, leaving 15 bases between the germline ends. The CDR3 reads CASSLRGALWTEAFF. CDR3 DNA: TGTGCCAGCAGCTTAAGGGGCGCCCTTTGGACTGAAGCTTTCTTT.

The chain has TRBV5-1 and TRBJ2-3, with no clear D. V lost 5 bases, J lost 0 bases, and 7 bases lay in between. This CDR3 spans 13 amino acids. Germline lookup yields CDR1 SGHRS and CDR2 YFSETQ. CDR3 loop: CASSSVSTDTQYF. In DNA, the CDR3 is TGCGCCAGCAGTTCTGTTAGCACAGATACGCAGTATTTT.

This chain links TRBV28 with TRBJ1-4, with 7 bases matching TRBD1. From germline, CDR1 is MDHEN and CDR2 SYDVKM. The CDR3 runs 14 residues. Losses at the gene ends were 5 bases for V and 6 bases for J; bases not matched to a gene: 6. The CDR3 DNA follows: TGTGCCAGCAGTCAGGGGGATCTAGATGAAAAACTGTTTTTT. Translating gives CASSQGDLDEKLFF.

This chain uses TRBV7-2 with TRBJ1-2; D is ambiguous. CDR3 size: 15 residues. Trimming took off 0 bases at V and 8 bases at J, with 16 bases between the two ends. Germline-derived CDR1 and CDR2 are SGHTA and FQGNSA. For the CDR3, the DNA is TGTGCCAGCAGCTTAGCATTCCTCGACCGGGAGGGCTACACCTTC. Translated, it gives CASSLAFLDREGYTF.

This clone was detected only once. The chain is built from TRBV4-3 and TRBJ1-4; tentative D call: TRBD1 (5 bases). Germline V CDR1 and CDR2: LGHNA, YSLEER. Between the trimmed V and J ends, which lost 5 bases and 6 bases, there was a span of 13 bases. This CDR3 is built from 14 residues. CDR3 sequence (DNA): TGCGCCAGCAGCGCAGGGCGGGGGGATGAAAAACTGTTTTTT. It translates to CASSAGRGDEKLFF.

The rearrangement uses TRBV2 and TRBJ2-7; possible D gene TRBD1, 5 bases. Trimming took off 6 bases at V and 1 base at J, with 13 bases between the two ends. Germline assignment: CDR1 SNHLY and CDR2 FYNNEI. This CDR3 has 14 amino acids. CDR3 sequence reads: CASRPLGQSYEQYF. The CDR3 DNA sequence: TGTGCCAGCAGACCGCTGGGGCAGTCCTACGAGCAGTACTTC.

The chain joins TRBV5-1 to TRBJ1-2, with D tentatively TRBD1 (5 bases). Looked up from germline, CDR1 is SGHRS and CDR2 is YFSETQ. V lost 0 bases and J 6 bases, leaving 15 bases between the germline ends. This CDR3 comprises 15 residues. The CDR3 region is CASSLGQGMSNGYTF. DNA of the CDR3: TGCGCCAGCAGCTTGGGGCAGGGAATGAGTAATGGCTACACCTTC.

The chain carries TRBV7-8 and TRBJ2-1; D is unclear. Trimming cost V 4 bases and J 0 bases, with 16 bases left between them. The length of the CDR3 is 17 residues. Germline loops: CDR1 SGHVS, CDR2 FQNEAQ. The CDR3 nucleotides read TGTGCCAGCAGCTCCACAGCTGCCACACCCTCCTACAATGAGCAGTTCTTC. This codes for CASSSTAATPSYNEQFF.

The V and J genes are TRBV19 and TRBJ1-1; 8 bases match TRBD1. Germline values: CDR1 LNHDA, CDR2 SQIVND (reference sequence). This CDR3 has 16 amino acids. With V trimmed by 3 bases and J by 5 bases, 11 bases remained unmatched. The CDR3 protein is CASSIQGRGQRTEAFF. The CDR3 coding sequence is TGTGCCAGTAGTATCCAGGGCAGGGGGCAAAGGACTGAAGCTTTCTTT.

CDR3 coding DNA: TGTGCCACCAGCAGACGGGGTTTCCAGGGTGAAGCTTTCTTT. This gives the protein CATSRRGFQGEAFF. The chain carries TRBV15 and TRBJ1-1, with a possible D match to TRBD1 (5 bases). From germline, CDR1 is LNHNV and CDR2 YYDKDF (reference sequence). CDR3 length: 14 residues. With 2 bases removed from V and 7 bases from J, the gap between germline ends came to 14 bases.

To note about this clone: The same CDR3 arises from other DNA sequences in this sample as well. This sequence joins TRBV5-1 and TRBJ1-4; D is unresolved. This CDR3 region has 14 residues. V lost 0 bases and J lost 2, with 5 bases in between. In germline, CDR1 is SGHRS, CDR2 YFSETQ. The CDR3 DNA reads as TGCGCCAGCAGCTTGGGTAGTACTAATGAAAAACTGTTTTTT. Protein sequence: CASSLGSTNEKLFF.

This clone was counted once. The rearrangement links TRBV6-5 to TRBJ1-1; D unclear. CDR3 length: 13 amino acids. Germline loops: CDR1 MNHEY, CDR2 SVGAGI. The V end was cut by 2 bases, the J end by 1 base, with 5 bases between. The CDR3 reads CASSYVENTEAFF. The CDR3 DNA reads as TGTGCCAGCAGTTACGTTGAGAACACTGAAGCTTTCTTT.

The chain links TRBV5-5 to TRBJ2-5; TRBD1 matches 12 bases. Unmatched junction bases numbered 7, after V lost 0 bases and J lost 4 bases. Germline CDR1 SGHKS, CDR2 YYEKEE (reference sequence). CDR3 size: 17 residues. CDR3: CASSLAKGTGGRETQYF. CDR3 coding DNA: TGTGCCAGCAGCTTGGCCAAAGGGACAGGGGGCAGAGAGACCCAGTACTTC.

The chain combines TRBV28 with TRBJ2-3, with D possibly being TRBD1 (5 bases). The V end was cut by 7 bases, the J end by 4 bases, with 12 bases between. The CDR3 is 13 amino acids. The V gene's germline CDR1 is MDHEN and CDR2 SYDVKM. This CDR3 reads CASMWGWADTQYF. The CDR3 DNA is TGTGCCAGCATGTGGGGCTGGGCAGATACGCAGTATTTT.

The chain links TRBV15 to TRBJ2-7, with D unclear. Germline V gives CDR1 LNHNV, CDR2 YYDKDF (reference sequence). V lost 1 base, J lost 4 bases, and 8 bases lay in between. The CDR3 length is 13 residues. The CDR3, as DNA: TGTGCCACCAGCAGAGGATTCCTATACGAGCAGTACTTC. It is translated as CATSRGFLYEQYF.

The rearrangement joins TRBV28 to TRBJ1-5, with 8 bases fitting TRBD1. Germline V gives CDR1 MDHEN, CDR2 SYDVKM. The length of the CDR3 is 16 residues. J was trimmed by 2 bases and V by 5 bases; bases with no gene match: 8. CDR3 DNA sequence: TGTGCCAGCAGTCGCCCACAGGGACAGGGCAATCAGCCCCAGCATTTT. Amino acid sequence: CASSRPQGQGNQPQHF. Together with reference TRBV28 and TRBJ1-5, the CDR3 gives the full variable domain: DVKVTQSSRYLVKRTGEKVFLECVQDMDHENMFWYRQDPGLGLRLIYFSYDVKMKEKGDIPEGYSVSREKKERFSLILESASTNQTSMYLCASSRPQGQGNQPQHFGDGTRLSIL.

This sequence joins TRBV5-1 and TRBJ1-2; no clear D. The CDR3 totals 13 residues. Germline CDR1 is SGHRS and CDR2 is YFSETQ. Trimming stripped 7 bases from V and 1 base from J, with 11 bases between. The CDR3 sequence: CASGQGLNYGYTF. The CDR3, as DNA: TGCGCCAGCGGCCAAGGCCTTAACTATGGCTACACCTTC.

This clone was picked up one time. This sequence joins TRBV19 and TRBJ2-5, with TRBD1 matching 8 bases. Unmatched junction bases numbered 4, after V lost 1 base and J lost 0 bases. This CDR3 region has 16 residues. Germline lookup yields CDR1 LNHDA and CDR2 SQIVND (reference sequence). CDR3 sequence reads: CASSIGDRPNQETQYF. In DNA, the CDR3 is TGTGCCAGTAGTATAGGGGACAGGCCTAACCAAGAGACCCAGTACTTC.

The chain uses TRBV5-1 and TRBJ2-5; TRBD1 might be the D (5 bases). Germline lookup yields CDR1 SGHRS and CDR2 YFSETQ. Between the trimmed V and J ends, which lost 4 bases and 3 bases, there was a span of 16 bases. The CDR3 covers 15 residues. The CDR3 loop is CASSRQGRREETQYF. CDR3 bases: TGCGCCAGCAGCCGGCAGGGAAGGCGAGAAGAGACCCAGTACTTC.

The V call is TRBV7-2, the J call TRBJ1-1, with D tentatively TRBD1 (5 bases). Looked up from germline, CDR1 is SGHTA and CDR2 is FQGNSA. CDR3 size: 13 residues. Between the trimmed V and J ends, which lost 5 bases and 6 bases, there was a span of 13 bases. For the CDR3, the DNA is TGTGCCAGCAGCACCTACATAGGGGCTGAAGCTTTCTTT. This gives the protein CASSTYIGAEAFF.

V and J are TRBV18 and TRBJ2-7; 11 positions agree with TRBD1. With V trimmed by 4 bases and J by 2 bases, 16 bases remained unmatched. CDR3 size: 19 residues. Germline-derived CDR1 and CDR2 are KGHSH and LQKENI. In DNA, the CDR3 is TGTGCCAGCTCACGGGCGGTTGGACAGGGGGCACCGACAACCTACGAGCAGTACTTC. Protein sequence: CASSRAVGQGAPTTYEQYF. Using reference TRBV18 and TRBJ2-7 for the parts outside the CDR3, the full variable domain is NAGVMQNPRHLVRRRGQEARLRCSPMKGHSHVYWYRQLPEEGLKFMVYLQKENIIDESGMPKERFSAEFPKEGPSILRIQQVVRGDSAAYFCASSRAVGQGAPTTYEQYFGPGTRLTVT.

This clone occurred once. The rearrangement uses TRBV7-9 and TRBJ1-1, with 10 nucleotides matching TRBD1. V shed 5 bases, J shed 1 base, and the junction held 10 bases outside the gene matches. Germline-derived CDR1 and CDR2 are SEHNR and FQNEAQ (reference sequence). This CDR3 is 17 amino acids long. CDR3: CASSQTAGQGENTEAFF. The CDR3 DNA is TGTGCCAGCAGCCAAACCGCCGGACAGGGGGAGAACACTGAAGCTTTCTTT.

The rearrangement links TRBV5-4 to TRBJ2-2, with D perhaps TRBD2 (5 bases). Per the germline V gene, CDR1 is SGHNT and CDR2 is YYREEE (reference sequence). The CDR3 spans 15 residues. The germline V and J ends were trimmed by 0 bases and 2 bases, with 8 bases remaining between them. In nucleotides, the CDR3 is TGTGCCAGCAGCTTGGGGAGGTTAAACACCGGGGAGCTGTTTTTT. Amino acid sequence: CASSLGRLNTGELFF.

V and J are TRBV11-3 and TRBJ1-5, with no clear D. Germline assignment: CDR1 SGHNT and CDR2 YENEEA. Trimming removed 1 base from V and 6 bases from J, with 16 bases in between. This CDR3 is 16 amino acids long. The CDR3 DNA reads TGTGCCAGCAGCTTAGTCTGTCTTAAAAAGTGTCAGCCCCAGCATTTT. It translates to CASSLVCLKKCQPQHF.

The chain links TRBV4-1 to TRBJ2-1; D is undetermined. Germline values: CDR1 MGHRA, CDR2 YSYEKL. The V end was cut by 1 base, the J end by 6 bases, with 4 bases between. The length of the CDR3 is 12 residues. The CDR3 bases are TGCGCCAGCAGCCAAGTCCTCAATGAGCAGTTCTTC. Translated, it gives CASSQVLNEQFF.